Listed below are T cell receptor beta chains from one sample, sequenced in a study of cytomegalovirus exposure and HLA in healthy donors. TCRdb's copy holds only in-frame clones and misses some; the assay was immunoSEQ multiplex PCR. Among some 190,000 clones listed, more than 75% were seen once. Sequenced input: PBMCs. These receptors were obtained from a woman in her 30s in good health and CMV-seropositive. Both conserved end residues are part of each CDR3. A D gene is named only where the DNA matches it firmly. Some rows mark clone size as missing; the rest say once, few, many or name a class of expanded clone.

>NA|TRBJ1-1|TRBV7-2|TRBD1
TGTGCCAGCAGCCCGAGGACAGGTGTGAACACTGAAGCTTTCTTT
CASSPRTGVNTEAFF
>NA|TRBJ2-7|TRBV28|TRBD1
TGTGCCAGCAGTTTACAGGGACAGGGTCTCTACGAGCAGTACTTC
CASSLQGQGLYEQYF
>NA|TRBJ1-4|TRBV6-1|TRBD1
TGTGCCAGCAGAAGACAGGGGAAAAATGAAAAACTGTTTTTT
CASRRQGKNEKLFF
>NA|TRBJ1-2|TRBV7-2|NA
TGTGCCAGCAGCTTAGAATCTGGGACATTTGATGGCTACACCTTC
CASSLESGTFDGYTF
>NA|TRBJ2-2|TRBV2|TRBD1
TGTGCCAGCAGCTGGGACAGCAACACCGGGGAGCTGTTTTTT
CASSWDSNTGELFF
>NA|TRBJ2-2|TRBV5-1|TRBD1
TGCGCCAGCAGCCTCGGGACAGGGGTGGCCGGGGAGCTGTTTTTT
CASSLGTGVAGELFF
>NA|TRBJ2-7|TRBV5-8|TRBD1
TGTGCCAGCAGCCCGGAACAGGGGTTAGGCGGCGAGCAGTACTTC
CASSPEQGLGGEQYF
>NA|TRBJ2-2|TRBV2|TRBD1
TGTGCCAGAGGACAGGGAACCACCGGGGAGCTGTTTTTT
CARGQGTTGELFF
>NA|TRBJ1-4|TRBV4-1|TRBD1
TGCGCCAGCAGCCAAGAGGGGACAGAGGGAGAAAAACTGTTTTTT
CASSQEGTEGEKLFF
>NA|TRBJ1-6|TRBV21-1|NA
TGTGCCAGCAGCAAGACGGGACAGGGTAATTCACCCCTCCACTTT
CASSKTGQGNSPLHF
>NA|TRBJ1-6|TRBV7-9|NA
TGTGCCAGCAGCTTAAGACAGAACAATTCACCCCTCCACTTT
CASSLRQNNSPLHF
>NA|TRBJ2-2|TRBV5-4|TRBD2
TGTGCCAGCAGCCCGGGACTAGCGGGGGTGTTAACCGGGGAGCTGTTTTTT
CASSPGLAGVLTGELFF
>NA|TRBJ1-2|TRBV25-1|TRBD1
TGTGCCAGCAGTTCCTCGACAGGGAGAGGCTACACCTTC
CASSSSTGRGYTF
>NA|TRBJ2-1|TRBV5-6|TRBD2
TGTGCCAGCAGCTCGGGTCGGAAGCGGGGGCCCTACAATGAGCAGTTCTTC
CASSSGRKRGPYNEQFF
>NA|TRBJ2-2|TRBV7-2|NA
TGTGCCAGCTCGAGGAGGGGGCAGGGAACCGGGGAGCTGTTTTTT
CASSRRGQGTGELFF
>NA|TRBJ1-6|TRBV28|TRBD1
TGTGCCAGCAGTCCAGGGGGCCCAAACCTTTTTTATAATTCACCCCTCCACTTT
CASSPGGPNLFYNSPLHF
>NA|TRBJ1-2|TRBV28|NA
TGTGCCAGCCTGGTCGCCCCAGACTATGGCTACACCTTC
CASLVAPDYGYTF
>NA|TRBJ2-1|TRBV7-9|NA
TGTGCCAGCAGCTTAGCGATCAGGAAATACAATGAGCAGTTCTTC
CASSLAIRKYNEQFF
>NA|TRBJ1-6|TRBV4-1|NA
TGCGCCAGCAGCCAAGATAGGGCCAGGGGAGTTTCACCCCTCCACTTT
CASSQDRARGVSPLHF
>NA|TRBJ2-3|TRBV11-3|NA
TGTGCCAGCAGCCCTAGACGGACTGCCTCCCTCACAGATACGCAGTATTTT
CASSPRRTASLTDTQYF
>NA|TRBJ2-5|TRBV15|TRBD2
TGTGCCACCAGCGCATCCCGCGGGGGGGCCCCAGAGACCCAGTACTTC
CATSASRGGAPETQYF
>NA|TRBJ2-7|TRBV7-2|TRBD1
TGTGCCAGCAGCCGGGACAGGCTCTCCTACGAGCAGTACTTC
CASSRDRLSYEQYF
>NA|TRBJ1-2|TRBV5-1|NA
TGCGCCAGCAGCTCCGGGGGGAACTATGGCTACACCTTC
CASSSGGNYGYTF
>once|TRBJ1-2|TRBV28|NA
TGTGCCAGCAGTTTAATGGCCTATGGCTACACCTTC
CASSLMAYGYTF
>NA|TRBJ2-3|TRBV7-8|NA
TGTGCCAGCAGCTTCCAAGGGGATACGGATACGCAGTATTTT
CASSFQGDTDTQYF
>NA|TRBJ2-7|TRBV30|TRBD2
TGTGCCTGGAGTGTACGCTTCTTGACTAGCGGGACCGCCTACGAGCAGTACTTC
CAWSVRFLTSGTAYEQYF
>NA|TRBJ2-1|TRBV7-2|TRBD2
TGTGCCAGTCGGACTAGCTCCTACAATGAGCAGTTCTTC
CASRTSSYNEQFF
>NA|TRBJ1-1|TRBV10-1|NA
TGCGCCAGCAGTGGGACACCGAACACTGAAGCTTTCTTT
CASSGTPNTEAFF
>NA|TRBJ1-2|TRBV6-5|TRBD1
TGTGCCAGCAGTTACAAGGACAGGGGGCTCTATGGCTACACCTTC
CASSYKDRGLYGYTF
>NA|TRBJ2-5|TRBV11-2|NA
TGTGCCAGCAGAGGGTCCACGCGGGCGGGCGGGTACCAAGAGACCCAGTACTTC
CASRGSTRAGGYQETQYF
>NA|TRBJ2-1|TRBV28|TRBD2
TGTGCCAGCACCCTCGGGGGGAAGAATGAGCAGTTCTTC
CASTLGGKNEQFF
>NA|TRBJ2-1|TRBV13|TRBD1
TGTGCCAGCAGCGCGCCGGGACAGGGGGCTTTCCAGTTCTTC
CASSAPGQGAFQFF
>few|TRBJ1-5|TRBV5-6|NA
TGTGCCAGCAGCTTGGGACAGCGTACCAATCAGCCCCAGCATTTT
CASSLGQRTNQPQHF
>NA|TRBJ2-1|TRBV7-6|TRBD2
TGTGCCAGCAGCCTAAGGACTAGCGGGGGGGCCGGAAATGAGCAGTTCTTC
CASSLRTSGGAGNEQFF
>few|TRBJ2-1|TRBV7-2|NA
TGTGCCAGCAGCCCCCGGTGGGGGGACGGGAATGAGCAGTTCTTC
CASSPRWGDGNEQFF
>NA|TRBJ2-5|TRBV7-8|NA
TGTGCCAGCAGCCCCTCAGTTGAGAGGCAAGAGACCCAGTACTTC
CASSPSVERQETQYF
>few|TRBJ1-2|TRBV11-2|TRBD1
TGTGCCAGCAGCTTTAGAACCCGGGACAGGGGACCCTATGGCTACACCTTC
CASSFRTRDRGPYGYTF
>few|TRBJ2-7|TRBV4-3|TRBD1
TGCGCCAGCAGCCAAGTGACAGGGGCCTACGAGCAGTACTTC
CASSQVTGAYEQYF
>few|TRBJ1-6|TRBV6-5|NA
TGTGCCAGCAGTTACTCGCTAGGCTCCTATAATTCACCCCTCCACTTT
CASSYSLGSYNSPLHF
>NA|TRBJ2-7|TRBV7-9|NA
TGTGCCAGCAGCTACCGACAAGCCTACGAGCAGTACTTC
CASSYRQAYEQYF
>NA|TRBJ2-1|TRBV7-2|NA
TGTGCCAGCAGCTCGGGGGCTAGGGGGCTAAAGTTCTTC
CASSSGARGLKFF
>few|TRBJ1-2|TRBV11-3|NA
TGTGCCAGCAGCTTGTACAGGGACTATGGCTACACCTTC
CASSLYRDYGYTF
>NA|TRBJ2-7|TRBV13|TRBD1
TGTGCCAGCAGCTATTACCGGGACAGGGGAAAGTACGAGCAGTACTTC
CASSYYRDRGKYEQYF
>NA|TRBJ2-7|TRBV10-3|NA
TGTGCCATCAGTGACGGGGGGCAGTACGAGCAGTACTTC
CAISDGGQYEQYF
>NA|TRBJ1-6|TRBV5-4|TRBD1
TGTGCCAGCAGCAAGGGGACAGGGGGCAGGTCGAGCTCCTATAATTCACCCCTCCACTTT
CASSKGTGGRSSSYNSPLHF
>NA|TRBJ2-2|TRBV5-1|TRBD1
TGCGCCAGCAGCACCACGGGTCAGGGGGCAGCCGGGGAGCTGTTTTTT
CASSTTGQGAAGELFF
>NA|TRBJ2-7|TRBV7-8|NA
TGTGCCAGCAGCGTCGGGACACCAACCTACGAGCAGTACTTC
CASSVGTPTYEQYF
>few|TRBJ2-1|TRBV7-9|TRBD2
TGTTCCAGCAGCTTACGGGGGGGAAACTCCTACAATGAGCAGTTCTTC
CSSSLRGGNSYNEQFF
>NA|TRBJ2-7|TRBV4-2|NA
TGTGCCAGCAGCTCCCAGACAGGCCTCGAGCAGTACTTC
CASSSQTGLEQYF
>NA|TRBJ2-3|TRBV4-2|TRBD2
TGTGCCAGCAGCCAACTAGGGCTAGCGGGGGGCACAGATACGCAGTATTTT
CASSQLGLAGGTDTQYF
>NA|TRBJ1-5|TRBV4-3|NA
TGCGCCAGCAGCCAAGATATGAGGAATCAGCCCCAGCATTTT
CASSQDMRNQPQHF
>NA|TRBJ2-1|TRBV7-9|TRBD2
TGTGCCAGCAGCCAACTCAGCGGGGGTCATGAGCAGTTCTTC
CASSQLSGGHEQFF
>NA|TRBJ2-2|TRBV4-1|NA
TGCGCCAGCAGCCAAGTGGGGCACAACACCGGGGAGCTGTTTTTT
CASSQVGHNTGELFF
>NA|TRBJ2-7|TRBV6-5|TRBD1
TGTGCCAGCAGCCGAGAACAGGGGAGCTACGAGCAGTACTTC
CASSREQGSYEQYF
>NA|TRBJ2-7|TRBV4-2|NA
TGTGCCAGCAGCCAAGGGTTAGCGGATTCCTACGAGCAGTACTTC
CASSQGLADSYEQYF
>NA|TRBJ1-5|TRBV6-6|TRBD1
TGTGCCAGCAGCCCAGACAGGGAGCATCAGCCCCAGCATTTT
CASSPDREHQPQHF
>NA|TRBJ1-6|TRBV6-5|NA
TGTGCCAGCAAGAGGAGCTCCTATAATTCACCCCTCCACTTT
CASKRSSYNSPLHF